This TCR beta chain was observed in a study of radiation and T cells in renal cell carcinoma. Germline V lookup: CDR1 SGHAT, CDR2 FQNNGV. This CDR3 comprises 15 residues. The V end lost 4 bases, the J end lost 4 bases, and 16 bases lay between the germline ends. Time point described: blood 2 weeks post-SBRT. As to treatment: 15 Gy SBRT to primary tumor, nephrectomy 4 weeks later. The patient's renal cell carcinoma had clear cell pathology. Findings of the study overall: Top tumor clonotypes rose in blood 2 weeks post-radiation, then contracted. No pretreatment tumor biopsies were available for baseline clonotypes.

To note about this clone: Its target is not known.

The method was immunoSEQ multiplex PCR; TCRdb's version includes in-frame clones alone and lacks a portion of them. The sample holds over 60,000 clones, 80% to 90% seen once. This TCR was recovered from a woman between 50 and 59 years old with renal cell carcinoma. This chain joins TRBV11-2 and TRBJ1-2, with D tentatively TRBD1 (5 bases). The sequencing used blood, collected from a patient whose treatment included radiotherapy and nephrectomy. This chain's CDR3 is CASSSTGPRAYGYTF. Here the CDR3 DNA reads TGTGCCAGCAGCTCGACGGGACCGCGAGCCTATGGCTACACCTTC.